This T cell receptor beta chain is from a study of T cells in Graves' hyperthyroidism and ophthalmopathy. Overall study findings and caveats: Before onset, ophthalmopathy was predicted by the model a median about six months earlier.

The diagnoses drew upon clinical symptoms, serum thyroxine and TRAb, thyroid ultrasound and orbital computed tomography. This clonotype was found many times. Its antigen is not known. TCR beta CDR3 regions were amplified from RNA. RT-PCR in the first round (using the HTBI primer set) targeted the TCR CDR3. TCRdb used MiXCR to reprocess the multiplex PCR reads, holding one entry per CDR3 protein. The table includes under 300,000 distinct CDR3 sequences, 13% to 15% detected once. The CDR3 is made up of 16 amino acids. J was trimmed by 0 bases and V by 6 bases; bases with no gene match: 10. This sequence was found in a woman between 35 and 50 years old with Graves' hyperthyroidism that later progressed to Graves' ophthalmopathy. The sample consisted of blood. The chain has TRBV12-3 or TRBV12-4 and TRBJ2-7; 8 bases fit TRBD1. This chain's CDR3 is CASSPNRGATSYEQYF. CDR3 DNA sequence: TGTGCCAGCAGCCCAAACAGGGGGGCAACCTCCTACGAGCAGTACTTC.